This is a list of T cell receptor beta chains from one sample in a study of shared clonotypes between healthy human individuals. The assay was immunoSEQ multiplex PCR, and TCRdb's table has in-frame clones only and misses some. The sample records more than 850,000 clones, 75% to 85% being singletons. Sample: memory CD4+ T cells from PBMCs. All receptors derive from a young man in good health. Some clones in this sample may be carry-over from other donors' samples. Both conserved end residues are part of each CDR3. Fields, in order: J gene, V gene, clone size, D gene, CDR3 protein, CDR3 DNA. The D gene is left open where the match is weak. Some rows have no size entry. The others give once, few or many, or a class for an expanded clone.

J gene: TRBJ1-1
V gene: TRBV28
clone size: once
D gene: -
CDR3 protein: CASRAGGGLAEAFF
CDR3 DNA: TGTGCCAGCAGGGCGGGAGGAGGGTTGGCTGAAGCTTTCTTT

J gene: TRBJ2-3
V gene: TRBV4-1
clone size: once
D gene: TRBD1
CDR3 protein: CASSQGTVSTDTQYF
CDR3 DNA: TGCGCCAGCAGCCAGGGGACAGTTAGCACAGATACGCAGTATTTT

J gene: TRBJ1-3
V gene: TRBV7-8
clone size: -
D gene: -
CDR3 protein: CASSLVEVASGNTIYF
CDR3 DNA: TGTGCCAGCAGCTTAGTAGAGGTAGCCTCTGGAAACACCATATATTTT

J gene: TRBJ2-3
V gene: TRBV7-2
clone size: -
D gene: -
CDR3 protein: CASSSPWDTQYF
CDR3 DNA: TGTGCCAGCAGCTCCCCTTGGGATACGCAGTATTTT

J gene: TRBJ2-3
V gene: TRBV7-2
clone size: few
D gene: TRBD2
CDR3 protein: CASSSTSASDTQYF
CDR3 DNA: TGTGCCAGCAGCTCGACTAGCGCCTCAGATACGCAGTATTTT

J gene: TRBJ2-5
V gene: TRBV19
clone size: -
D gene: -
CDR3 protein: CTPSLGEAGETQYF
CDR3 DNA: TGTACCCCATCTTTAGGGGAGGCAGGGGAGACCCAGTACTTC

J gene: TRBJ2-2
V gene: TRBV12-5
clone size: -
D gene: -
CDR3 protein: CASGSPFPPGELFF
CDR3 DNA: TGTGCTAGTGGGTCACCCTTCCCTCCCGGGGAGCTGTTTTTT

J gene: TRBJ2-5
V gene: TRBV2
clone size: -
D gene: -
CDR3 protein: CASSTGGGAEKTQYF
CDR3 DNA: TGTGCCAGCAGTACCGGCGGGGGCGCGGAAAAGACCCAGTACTTC

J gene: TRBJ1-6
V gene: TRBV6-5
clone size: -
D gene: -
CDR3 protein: CASSRSWRNSPLHF
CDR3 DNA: TGTGCCAGCAGCCGCTCCTGGCGTAATTCACCCCTCCACTTT

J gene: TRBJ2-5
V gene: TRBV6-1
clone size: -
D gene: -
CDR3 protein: CASMRQPQETQYF
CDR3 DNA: TGTGCCAGCATGAGGCAGCCCCAAGAGACCCAGTACTTC

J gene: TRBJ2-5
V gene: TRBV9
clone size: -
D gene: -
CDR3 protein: CASSAKLVGTQYF
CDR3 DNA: TGTGCCAGCAGCGCGAAACTGGTGGGGACCCAGTACTTC

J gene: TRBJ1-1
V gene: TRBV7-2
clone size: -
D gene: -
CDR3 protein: CASSPFVFSANRNTEAFF
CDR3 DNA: TGTGCCAGCAGCCCCTTCGTTTTTAGTGCAAACCGGAACACTGAAGCTTTCTTT

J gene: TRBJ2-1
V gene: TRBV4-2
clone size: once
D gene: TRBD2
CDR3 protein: CASSQDFTAGGAYNEQFF
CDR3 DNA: TGTGCCAGCAGCCAAGATTTTACGGCGGGAGGCGCCTACAATGAGCAGTTCTTC

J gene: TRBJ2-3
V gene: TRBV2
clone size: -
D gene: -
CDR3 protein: CASKQNTDTQYF
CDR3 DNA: TGTGCCAGCAAACAGAACACAGATACGCAGTATTTT

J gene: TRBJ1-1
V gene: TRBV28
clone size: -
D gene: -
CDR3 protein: CASSSSRRGYAEAFF
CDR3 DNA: TGTGCCAGCAGTTCGTCCAGGAGGGGGTACGCTGAAGCTTTCTTT

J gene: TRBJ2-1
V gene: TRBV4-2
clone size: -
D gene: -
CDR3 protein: CASSQDGSRAWNEQFF
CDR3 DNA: TGTGCCAGCAGCCAAGATGGGTCAAGGGCGTGGAATGAGCAGTTCTTC